A selection of T cell receptor beta chains follows, all from one sample in a study of T cell repertoires in cytomegalovirus infection. Via MiXCR, TCRdb re-called the reads, giving one row per CDR3 protein. The sample includes 210,000 or so distinct CDR3 sequences, approximately 6.7% of them seen just once. The sample consisted of PBMCs. The receptors were gathered from a human donor in good health (CMV status not recorded). Some clones in this sample may be carry-over from other donors' samples. Each CDR3 is given with its conserved first and last residue. D genes are given only for firm matches. Clone size appears in some rows only: once, few, many, or a class for an expanded clone.

clone_size d_call j_call v_call cdr3_aa cdr3_nt
many - TRBJ2-1 TRBV27 CASSLSIAPRDNEQFF TGTGCCAGCAGTTTATCGATTGCGCCCAGAGACAATGAGCAGTTCTTC
many - TRBJ1-4 TRBV28 CASSFNWNEKLFF TGTGCCAGCAGTTTTAATTGGAATGAAAAACTGTTTTTT
many - TRBJ1-2 TRBV7-2 CALKGGEDHNYGYTF TGTGCCCTCAAAGGGGGAGAGGATCATAACTATGGCTACACCTTC
few - TRBJ1-2 TRBV30 CAWSRNGYTF TGTGCCTGGAGTCGAAATGGCTACACCTTC
many - TRBJ2-6 TRBV28 CASSSPGRPSGANVLTF TGTGCCAGCAGTTCCCCGGGCAGGCCCTCTGGGGCCAACGTCCTGACTTTC
- TRBD1 TRBJ2-1 TRBV24-1 CATSDPGQGAGNEQFF TGTGCCACCAGTGACCCGGGACAGGGGGCGGGTAATGAGCAGTTCTTC
few - TRBJ1-5 TRBV23-1 CASSQSEDSHMYNQPQHF TGCGCCAGCAGTCAATCGGAGGACAGCCATATGTACAATCAGCCCCAGCATTTT
many - TRBJ2-6 TRBV27 CASSLLLSGANVLTF TGTGCCAGCAGTTTACTCCTCTCTGGGGCCAACGTCCTGACTTTC
few TRBD2 TRBJ2-3 TRBV20-1 CSASLVAGSTDTQYF TGCAGTGCTAGTTTAGTAGCGGGGAGCACAGATACGCAGTATTTT
many - TRBJ1-1 TRBV7-8 CASSPPEGRNTEAFF TGTGCCAGCAGCCCCCCGGAGGGGAGAAACACTGAAGCTTTCTTT
many - TRBJ2-5 TRBV28 CASSPPALARGTQYF TGTGCCAGCAGCCCCCCGGCACTAGCCAGAGGGACCCAGTACTTC
few - TRBJ2-7 TRBV4-2 CASSQGQSSSYEQYF TGTGCCAGCAGCCAAGGACAGTCCAGCTCCTACGAGCAGTACTTC
medium-sized TRBD1 TRBJ1-1 TRBV7-2 CASSSGQGGNTEAFF TGTGCCAGCAGCTCCGGACAGGGAGGGAACACTGAAGCTTTCTTT
few - TRBJ1-6 TRBV12-5 CASGFGQGRNSPLHF TGTGCTAGTGGTTTCGGCCAGGGGAGAAATTCACCCCTCCACTTT
many TRBD1 TRBJ1-2 TRBV9 CASSVGDRGGYTF TGTGCCAGCAGCGTGGGGGACAGGGGAGGCTACACCTTC
- - TRBJ1-3 TRBV20-1 CSAGGGWGNTIYF TGCAGTGCCGGCGGGGGGTGGGGAAACACCATATATTTT
many - TRBJ2-7 TRBV7-2 CASSLAVSYEQYF TGTGCCAGCAGCTTGGCCGTATCCTACGAGCAGTACTTC
many - TRBJ2-1 TRBV29-1 CSVDGPPLYNEQFF TGCAGCGTGGACGGGCCCCCCCTTTACAATGAGCAGTTCTTC
many - TRBJ1-2 TRBV3-1 CASSQVPTGSGNGYTF TGTGCCAGCAGCCAAGTTCCTACAGGGTCAGGCAATGGCTACACCTTC
many - TRBJ2-3 TRBV7-2 CASSLQAGNGDTQYF TGTGCCAGCAGCCTTCAGGCGGGGAACGGGGATACGCAGTATTTT
many TRBD2 TRBJ2-1 TRBV2 CASSPTSGSYNEQFF TGTGCCAGCAGCCCTACTAGCGGCTCCTACAATGAGCAGTTCTTC
many - TRBJ2-7 TRBV19 CASSIRGASYEQYF TGTGCCAGTAGTATACGGGGGGCAAGCTACGAGCAGTACTTC
- - TRBJ1-5 TRBV7-9 CASSSGKENQPQHF TGTGCCAGCAGCTCCGGGAAGGAAAATCAGCCCCAGCATTTT